The 20 T cell receptor beta chains given below trace back to one sample, sequenced in a study of blood T cell repertoires in COVID-19. TCRdb's table, derived via immunoSEQ multiplex PCR, lists solely in-frame clones and lacks some. The data contain some 83,000 clones, around 80% of them singletons. The source material was peripheral blood. Receptor source: a man between 60 and 75 years old with active or convalescent COVID-19.

The chain employs TRBV24-1 and TRBJ1-1, with 7 bases aligning to TRBD1. Germline V CDR1 and CDR2: KGHDR, SFDVKD. The CDR3 is made up of 13 amino acids. Trimming at V came to 4 bases and at J to 4 bases, leaving 2 bases not matched to a gene. The CDR3 loop reads CATSETGSTEAFF. CDR3 DNA: TGTGCCACCAGTGAGACAGGGTCCACTGAAGCTTTCTTT.

The chain carries TRBV7-2 and TRBJ1-2; 10 bases line up with TRBD1. The CDR3 totals 14 residues. Trimming at V came to 5 bases and at J to 7 bases, leaving 7 bases not matched to a gene. The germline V gene has CDR1 SGHTA and CDR2 FQGNSA. The CDR3, as DNA: TGTGCCAGCAGCCTCAGGGACAGGGGTAGTGGCTACACCTTC. Its protein is CASSLRDRGSGYTF.

V is TRBV13 and J is TRBJ2-5; 9 bases are shared with TRBD1. Germline V gives CDR1 PRHDT, CDR2 FYEKMQ (reference sequence). The length of the CDR3 is 14 residues. V shed 5 bases and J 2 bases; nucleotides not matched to a gene: 3. CDR3 protein: CASSTGTGQETQYF. CDR3 nucleotide sequence: TGTGCCAGCAGCACTGGGACAGGGCAAGAGACCCAGTACTTC.

In its sample, this clone is medium-sized (0.01 to 0.1%). The chain joins TRBV6-2 or TRBV6-3 to TRBJ2-7, with 9 bases fitting TRBD1. CDR3 length: 16 amino acids. CDR1 is MNHEY, CDR2 SVGEGT, per germline. Trimming cost V 4 bases and J 4 bases; bases outside gene matches: 11. In DNA, the CDR3 is TGTGCCAGCAGTTTCTCGTCGGGACAGGGAGGGTACGAGCAGTACTTC. Translated, it gives CASSFSSGQGGYEQYF.

The gene calls are TRBV3-1 (or the pseudogene TRBV3-2) and TRBJ2-7; 8 nucleotides line up with TRBD2. The CDR3 contains 14 residues. The germline V gene has CDR1 LGHDT and CDR2 YNNKEL (reference sequence). V lost 3 bases and J lost 5; bases outside the gene matches: 6. Here the CDR3 reads CASSHIGGANEQYF. CDR3 DNA sequence: TGTGCCAGCAGCCACATCGGGGGGGCAAACGAGCAGTACTTC.

The gene calls are TRBV12-5 and TRBJ2-7; D may be TRBD1 (6 bases). Trimming cost V 5 bases and J 4 bases, with 12 bases left between them. This CDR3 region has 13 residues. Germline V lookup: CDR1 LGHNT, CDR2 FRNRAP. The CDR3, as DNA: TGTGCTAGTGGTGAACAGGGAACGTACGAGCAGTACTTC. Its protein product is CASGEQGTYEQYF.

The V call is TRBV6-6, the J call TRBJ1-1; 9 positions agree with TRBD1. Trimming removed 5 bases from V and 5 bases from J; junction bases left unmatched: 3. The germline V gene has CDR1 MNHNY and CDR2 SVGAGI (reference sequence). The CDR3 has 13 residues. The CDR3 sequence: CASSPGQGTEAFF. CDR3 DNA: TGTGCCAGCAGTCCTGGACAGGGGACTGAAGCTTTCTTT.

This clone has more than one count but fewer than ten. This chain connects TRBV5-4 to TRBJ1-4; possibly TRBD1 for D (5 bases). The CDR3 has 13 amino acids. Trimming took off 0 bases at V and 5 bases at J, with 5 bases between the two ends. Germline values: CDR1 SGHNT, CDR2 YYREEE (reference sequence). The CDR3 reads CASSLGQNEKLFF. CDR3 bases: TGTGCCAGCAGCTTGGGACAGAATGAAAAACTGTTTTTT.

The chain's CDR3 is CASSQDLAGGAYEQYF. The DNA of the CDR3 is TGCGCCAGCAGCCAAGATTTGGCGGGGGGTGCCTACGAGCAGTACTTC. The J gene is TRBJ2-7, the V gene TRBV4-3; 8 positions agree with TRBD2. Germline values: CDR1 LGHNA, CDR2 YSLEER. Trimming took 0 bases from V and 2 from J; bases not matched to a gene: 6. The CDR3 is 16 amino acids.

The chain links TRBV19 to TRBJ2-2; 9 nucleotides align to TRBD1. The V and J ends lost 5 bases and 3 bases, in that order; junction bases with no gene match: 4. The CDR3 loop spans 15 amino acids. Germline values: CDR1 LNHDA, CDR2 SQIVND (reference sequence). CDR3 in DNA: TGTGCCAGTAGTCCCCGGGACAGGGACACCGGGGAGCTGTTTTTT. Encoded protein: CASSPRDRDTGELFF.

The V gene is TRBV19, the J gene TRBJ2-3, with 10 nucleotides matching TRBD2. Germline V gene lookup returns CDR1 LNHDA and CDR2 SQIVND (reference sequence). This CDR3 region has 17 residues. J gave up 4 bases and V 5 bases, and 12 bases lay outside the gene matches. The CDR3 nucleotides read TGTGCCAGTAGTGCCGCCGGGGAAGCGGGGGGGCCAGATACGCAGTATTTT. Its protein is CASSAAGEAGGPDTQYF. Based on the CDR3 plus reference TRBV19 and TRBJ2-3, the full variable domain is DGGITQSPKYLFRKEGQNVTLSCEQNLNHDAMYWYRQDPGQGLRLIYYSQIVNDFQKGDIAEGYSVSREKKESFPLTVTSAQKNPTAFYLCASSAAGEAGGPDTQYFGPGTRLTVL.

The rearrangement uses TRBV7-8 and TRBJ1-5, with 8 bases identical to TRBD1. The CDR3 sequence is 14 residues long. Germline CDR1 is SGHVS and CDR2 is FQNEAQ. J was trimmed by 5 bases and V by 5 bases; bases with no gene match: 5. The CDR3 spells CASSLTGGDQPQHF. CDR3 nucleotide sequence: TGTGCCAGCAGCCTTACAGGGGGGGATCAGCCCCAGCATTTT.

This clone is a singleton in its sample. V usage is TRBV6-4 and J usage is TRBJ2-3; TRBD2 agrees at 16 bases. The CDR3 runs to 16 residues. Losses at the gene ends were 2 bases for V and 4 bases for J; bases not matched to a gene: 0. Germline values: CDR1 MRHNA, CDR2 SNTAGT. The chain's CDR3 is CASSDGTSGGADTQYF. CDR3 nucleotide sequence: TGTGCCAGCAGTGACGGGACTAGCGGGGGGGCAGATACGCAGTATTTT.

The chain uses TRBV18 and TRBJ2-6, with D uncertain. V gave up 2 bases and J gave up 3 bases, with 8 bases separating them. Germline V CDR1 and CDR2: KGHSH, LQKENI. The CDR3 length is 15 residues. CDR3 DNA sequence: TGTGCCAGCTCACCAGTGGCGGATGGGGCCAACGTCCTGACTTTC. This gives the protein CASSPVADGANVLTF.

This sequence joins TRBV6-5 and TRBJ1-1, with D possibly TRBD1 on 6 matching bases. Germline values: CDR1 MNHEY, CDR2 SVGAGI. There are 14 residues in the CDR3. V was cut by 5 bases and J by 5 bases, with 15 bases left in between. The CDR3 coding sequence is TGTGCCAGCAGTACCGGACAGTTCCCGACTGAAGCTTTCTTT. This sequence encodes CASSTGQFPTEAFF.

This chain uses TRBV18 with TRBJ2-2; D gene uncertain. The V and J ends lost 3 bases and 0 bases respectively, with 11 bases between them. Germline CDR1 and CDR2: KGHSH and LQKENI. The CDR3 sequence is 16 residues long. The CDR3 DNA sequence: TGTGCCAGCTCACCCGCGACATCTGCGAACACCGGGGAGCTGTTTTTT. Protein: CASSPATSANTGELFF.

This clone was recorded once. This rearrangement joins TRBV4-3 to TRBJ1-3; possibly TRBD1 for D (6 bases). The length of the CDR3 is 15 residues. In germline, CDR1 is LGHNA, CDR2 YSLEER. V lost 4 bases and J lost 5, with 15 bases in between. The CDR3 sequence: CASSPRQDPRNTIYF. CDR3 nucleotides: TGCGCCAGCAGCCCCCGACAGGACCCAAGAAACACCATATATTTT.

This clone appeared once. This rearrangement joins TRBV2 to TRBJ1-1, with 9 bases lining up with TRBD1. CDR1 SNHLY and CDR2 FYNNEI come from the germline V gene. This CDR3 spans 13 amino acids. The V and J ends lost 6 bases and 5 bases, in that order; junction bases with no gene match: 4. The CDR3 nucleotides are TGTGCCAGCAGGGACAGGGGAAGAACTGAAGCTTTCTTT. Its protein product is CASRDRGRTEAFF.

The rearrangement joins TRBV7-2 to TRBJ1-2; D ambiguous. Trimming shortened V by 5 bases and J by 8 bases, and 12 bases separated the two germline ends. The CDR3 is made up of 12 amino acids. Germline V lookup: CDR1 SGHTA, CDR2 FQGNSA. The CDR3 region is CASSQSERGYTF. The CDR3 DNA reads TGTGCCAGCAGCCAGAGCGAAAGGGGCTACACCTTC.

The CDR3 loop reads CASSIGTGIRWTEAFF. For the CDR3, the DNA is TGTGCCAGCAGCATAGGGACAGGGATTCGGTGGACTGAAGCTTTCTTT. This sequence joins TRBV3-1 (or the pseudogene TRBV3-2) and TRBJ1-1, with 9 bases fitting TRBD1. This CDR3 is 16 amino acids long. The ends lost 5 bases at V and 5 bases at J; junction bases unmatched: 12. Germline lookup yields CDR1 LGHDT and CDR2 YNNKEL (reference sequence).